Reported below is one T cell receptor (beta chain). The entry originates in a study of T cells after yellow fever vaccination. The study made its TCR cDNA through 5'RACE template switching. That step introduced a universal primer site along with UMIs. TCRdb redid the calling of the 5' RACE reads with MiXCR, one entry per CDR3 protein. The sample has 130,000 or so distinct CDR3 sequences, roughly 15% seen once; the top ten hold 43%. The germline V gene encodes CDR1 MNHEY and CDR2 SVGEGT. CDR3 length: 11 amino acids. V lost 7 bases, J lost 4 bases, and 7 bases lay in between. This TCR was recovered from a young man who received the YFV17D yellow fever vaccine. This chain joins TRBV6-2 or TRBV6-3 and TRBJ2-5; D call uncertain. The sequences come from CD8+ T cells sorted from PBMCs, collected 5 days after the yellow fever booster vaccination. CDR3 sequence reads: CASTRGETQYF. The CDR3 coding sequence is TGTGCCAGCACCCGTGGAGAGACCCAGTACTTC.